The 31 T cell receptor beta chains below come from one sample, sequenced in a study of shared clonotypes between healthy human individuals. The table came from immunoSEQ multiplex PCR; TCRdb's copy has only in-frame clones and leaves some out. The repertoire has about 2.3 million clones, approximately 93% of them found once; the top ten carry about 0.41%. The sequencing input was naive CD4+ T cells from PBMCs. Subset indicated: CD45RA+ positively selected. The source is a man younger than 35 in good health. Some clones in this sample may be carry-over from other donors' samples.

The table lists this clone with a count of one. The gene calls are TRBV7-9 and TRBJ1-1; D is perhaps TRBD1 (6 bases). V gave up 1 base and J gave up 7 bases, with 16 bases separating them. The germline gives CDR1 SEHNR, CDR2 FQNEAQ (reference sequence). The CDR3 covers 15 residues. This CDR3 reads CASSLEVWGPSEAFF. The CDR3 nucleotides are TGTGCCAGCAGCTTAGAGGTTTGGGGGCCAAGTGAAGCTTTCTTT.

The CDR3 loop is CASGASGRGETQYF. DNA for the CDR3: TGCGCCAGTGGGGCTAGCGGGAGGGGTGAGACCCAGTACTTC. The chain is built from TRBV10-2 and TRBJ2-5, with 12 nucleotides matching TRBD2. The CDR3 has 14 amino acids. V was clipped by 9 bases and J by 5 bases; unmatched bases: 7. From germline, CDR1 is WSHSY and CDR2 SAAADI.

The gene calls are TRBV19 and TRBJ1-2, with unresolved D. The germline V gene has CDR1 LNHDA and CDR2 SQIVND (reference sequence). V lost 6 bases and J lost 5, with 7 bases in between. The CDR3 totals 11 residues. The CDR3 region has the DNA TGTGCCAGTAGACGAGAGTATGGCTACACCTTC. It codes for CASRREYGYTF.

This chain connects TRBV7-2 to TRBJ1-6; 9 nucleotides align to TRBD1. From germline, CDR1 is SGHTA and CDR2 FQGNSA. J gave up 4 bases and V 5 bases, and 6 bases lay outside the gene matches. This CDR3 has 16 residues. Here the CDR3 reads CASSPWTGEYNSPLHF. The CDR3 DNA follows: TGTGCCAGCAGCCCGTGGACAGGGGAATATAATTCACCCCTCCACTTT.

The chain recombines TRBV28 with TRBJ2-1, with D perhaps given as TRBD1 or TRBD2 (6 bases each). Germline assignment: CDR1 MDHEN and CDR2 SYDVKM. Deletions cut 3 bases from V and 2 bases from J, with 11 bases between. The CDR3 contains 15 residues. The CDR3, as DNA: TGTGCCAGCAGTTTTCACGGGGGCGCCTACAATGAGCAGTTCTTC. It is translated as CASSFHGGAYNEQFF.

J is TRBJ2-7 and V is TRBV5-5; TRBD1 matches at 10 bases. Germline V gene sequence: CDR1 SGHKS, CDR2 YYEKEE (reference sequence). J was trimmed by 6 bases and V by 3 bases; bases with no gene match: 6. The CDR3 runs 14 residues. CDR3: CASSSRGQGGEQYF. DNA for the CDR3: TGTGCCAGCAGCTCCCGAGGACAGGGGGGCGAGCAGTACTTC.

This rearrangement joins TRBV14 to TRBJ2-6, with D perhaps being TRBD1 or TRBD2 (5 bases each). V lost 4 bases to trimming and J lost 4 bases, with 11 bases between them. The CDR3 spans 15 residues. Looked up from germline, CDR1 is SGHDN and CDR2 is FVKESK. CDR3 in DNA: TGTGCCAGCAGCCCGGGGACGGAAGGGGCCAACGTCCTGACTTTC. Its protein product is CASSPGTEGANVLTF.

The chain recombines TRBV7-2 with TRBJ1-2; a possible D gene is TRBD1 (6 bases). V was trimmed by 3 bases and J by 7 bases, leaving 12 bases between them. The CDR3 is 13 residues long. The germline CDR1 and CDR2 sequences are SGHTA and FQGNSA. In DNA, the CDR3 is TGTGCCAGCAGCTTCGACAGGCCTCTTGGCTACACCTTC. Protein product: CASSFDRPLGYTF.

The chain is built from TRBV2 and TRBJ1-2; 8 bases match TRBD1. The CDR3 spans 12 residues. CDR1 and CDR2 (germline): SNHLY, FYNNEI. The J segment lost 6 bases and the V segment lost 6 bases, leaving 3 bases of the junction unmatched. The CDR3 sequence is CASSQTGDGYTF. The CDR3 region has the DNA TGTGCCAGCAGCCAGACAGGGGATGGCTACACCTTC.

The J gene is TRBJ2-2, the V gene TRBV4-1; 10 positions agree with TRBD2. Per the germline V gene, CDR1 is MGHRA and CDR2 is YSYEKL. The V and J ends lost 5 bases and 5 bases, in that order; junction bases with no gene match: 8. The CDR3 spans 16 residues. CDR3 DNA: TGCGCCAGCAGCTACGCTAGCGGGAGCTTGACCGGGGAGCTGTTTTTT. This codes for CASSYASGSLTGELFF.

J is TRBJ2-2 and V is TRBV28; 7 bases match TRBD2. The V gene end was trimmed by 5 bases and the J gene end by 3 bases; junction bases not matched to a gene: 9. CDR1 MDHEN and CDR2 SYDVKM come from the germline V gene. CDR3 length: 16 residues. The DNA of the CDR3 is TGTGCCAGCAGTCCCCCCGGGGGGTCGGACACCGGGGAGCTGTTTTTT. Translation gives CASSPPGGSDTGELFF.

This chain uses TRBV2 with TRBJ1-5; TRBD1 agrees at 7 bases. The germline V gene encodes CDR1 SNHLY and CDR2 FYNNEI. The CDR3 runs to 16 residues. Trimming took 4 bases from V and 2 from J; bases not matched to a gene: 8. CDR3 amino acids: CASSALTGLGNQPQHF. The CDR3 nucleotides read TGTGCCAGCAGTGCCTTGACAGGGTTAGGCAATCAGCCCCAGCATTTT.

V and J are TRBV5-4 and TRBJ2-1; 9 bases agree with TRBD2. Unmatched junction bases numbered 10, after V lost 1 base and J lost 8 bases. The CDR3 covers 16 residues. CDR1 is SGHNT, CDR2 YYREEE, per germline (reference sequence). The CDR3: CASSLLMASGIDEQFF. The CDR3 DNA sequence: TGTGCCAGCAGCTTGTTGATGGCTAGCGGGATTGATGAGCAGTTCTTC.

CDR3 in amino acids: CASSVRQGDIQYF. The CDR3 coding sequence is TGTGCCAGCAGTGTCCGGCAGGGCGACATTCAGTACTTC. The rearrangement links TRBV6-4 to TRBJ2-4, with D maybe TRBD1 (5 bases). The ends were cut back, 4 bases at V and 8 bases at J, with 12 bases in the middle. The CDR3 runs 13 residues. Germline CDR1 MRHNA, CDR2 SNTAGT.

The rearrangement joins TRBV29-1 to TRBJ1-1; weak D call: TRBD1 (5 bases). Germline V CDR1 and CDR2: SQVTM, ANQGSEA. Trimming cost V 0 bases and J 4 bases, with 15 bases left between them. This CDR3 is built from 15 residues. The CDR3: CSVEDTGGWITEAFF. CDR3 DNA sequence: TGCAGCGTTGAAGATACCGGGGGGTGGATCACTGAAGCTTTCTTT.

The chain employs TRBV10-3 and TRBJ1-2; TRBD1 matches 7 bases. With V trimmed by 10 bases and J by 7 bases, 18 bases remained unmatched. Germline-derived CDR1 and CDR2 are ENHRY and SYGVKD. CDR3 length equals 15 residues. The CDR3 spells CATPSGAGGKAGYTF. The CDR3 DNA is TGTGCCACCCCATCTGGGGCAGGGGGGAAGGCTGGCTACACCTTC.

The CDR3 DNA follows: TGTGCCAGCAGGGTTGACAGGGCCCGCCCCAATGAGCAGTTCTTC. This translates into CASRVDRARPNEQFF. The gene calls are TRBV6-1 and TRBJ2-1; 7 positions match TRBD1. The V gene end was trimmed by 6 bases and the J gene end by 6 bases; junction bases not matched to a gene: 11. Germline-derived CDR1 and CDR2 are MNHNS and SASEGT. CDR3 size: 15 residues.

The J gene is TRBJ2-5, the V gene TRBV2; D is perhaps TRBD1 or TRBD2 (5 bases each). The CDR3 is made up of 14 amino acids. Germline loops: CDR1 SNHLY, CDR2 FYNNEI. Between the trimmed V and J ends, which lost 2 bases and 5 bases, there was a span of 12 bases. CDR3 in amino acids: CASSENPGTETQYF. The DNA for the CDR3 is TGTGCCAGCAGTGAAAACCCAGGGACGGAGACCCAGTACTTC.

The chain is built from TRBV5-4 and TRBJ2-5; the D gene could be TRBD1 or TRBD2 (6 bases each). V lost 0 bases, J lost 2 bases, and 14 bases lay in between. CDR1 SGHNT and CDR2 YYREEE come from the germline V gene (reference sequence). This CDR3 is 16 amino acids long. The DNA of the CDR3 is TGTGCCAGCAGCTTGGCTCCAGGGGAGGCTCAAGAGACCCAGTACTTC. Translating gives CASSLAPGEAQETQYF.

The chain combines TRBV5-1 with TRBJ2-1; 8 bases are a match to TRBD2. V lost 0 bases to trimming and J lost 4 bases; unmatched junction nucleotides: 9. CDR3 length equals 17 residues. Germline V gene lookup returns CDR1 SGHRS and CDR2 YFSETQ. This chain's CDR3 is CASSLVGRALRYNEQFF. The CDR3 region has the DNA TGCGCCAGCAGCTTGGTCGGGAGGGCCCTCCGGTACAATGAGCAGTTCTTC.

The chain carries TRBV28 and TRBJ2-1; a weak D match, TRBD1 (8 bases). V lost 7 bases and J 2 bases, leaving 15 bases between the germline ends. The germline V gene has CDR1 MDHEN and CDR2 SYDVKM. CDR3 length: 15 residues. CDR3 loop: CASKAGQVTYNEQFF. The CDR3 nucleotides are TGTGCCAGCAAAGCGGGACAGGTCACCTACAATGAGCAGTTCTTC.

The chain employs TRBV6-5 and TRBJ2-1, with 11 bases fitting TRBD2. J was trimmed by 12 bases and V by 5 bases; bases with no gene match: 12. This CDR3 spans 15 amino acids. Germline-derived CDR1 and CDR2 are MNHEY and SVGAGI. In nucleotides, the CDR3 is TGTGCCAGCAGTCAACCGACTAGCGGGACTAGCTGGCAGTTCTTC. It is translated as CASSQPTSGTSWQFF.

For the CDR3, the DNA is TGCAGCGCCGACCCCCCTCGGACTAGCGGGAGTCCCTTTGTGGAGACCCAGTACTTC. It yields the protein CSADPPRTSGSPFVETQYF. V usage is TRBV29-1 and J usage is TRBJ2-5; 13 nucleotides agree with TRBD2. The germline V gene has CDR1 SQVTM and CDR2 ANQGSEA. V lost 7 bases to trimming and J lost 5 bases; unmatched junction nucleotides: 22. The CDR3 contains 19 residues.

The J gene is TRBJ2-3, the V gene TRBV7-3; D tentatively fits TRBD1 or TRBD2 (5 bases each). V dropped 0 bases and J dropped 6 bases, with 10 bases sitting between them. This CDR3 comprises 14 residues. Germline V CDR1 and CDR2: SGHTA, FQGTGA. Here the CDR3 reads CASSLTGVEDTQYF. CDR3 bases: TGTGCCAGCAGCTTAACGGGGGTGGAGGATACGCAGTATTTT.

The chain's CDR3 is CASSPASTTGYEQYF. The CDR3 DNA sequence: TGTGCCAGCAGCCCCGCGTCTACTACAGGCTACGAGCAGTACTTC. The J gene is TRBJ2-7, the V gene TRBV7-2; possible D gene TRBD1, 5 bases. Trimming took off 5 bases at V and 3 bases at J, with 17 bases between the two ends. This CDR3 spans 15 amino acids. The V gene's germline CDR1 is SGHTA and CDR2 FQGNSA.

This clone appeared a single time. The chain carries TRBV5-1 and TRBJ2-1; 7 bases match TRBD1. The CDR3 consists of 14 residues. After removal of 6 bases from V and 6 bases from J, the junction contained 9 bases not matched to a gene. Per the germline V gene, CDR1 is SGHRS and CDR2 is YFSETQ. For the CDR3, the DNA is TGCGCCAGCACAGGAACAGGGGATTCCAATGAGCAGTTCTTC. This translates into CASTGTGDSNEQFF. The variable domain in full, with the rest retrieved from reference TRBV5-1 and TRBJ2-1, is KAGVTQTPRYLIKTRGQQVTLSCSPISGHRSVSWYQQTPGQGLQFLFEYFSETQRNKGNFPGRFSGRQFSNSRSEMNVSTLELGDSALYLCASTGTGDSNEQFFGPGTRLTVL.

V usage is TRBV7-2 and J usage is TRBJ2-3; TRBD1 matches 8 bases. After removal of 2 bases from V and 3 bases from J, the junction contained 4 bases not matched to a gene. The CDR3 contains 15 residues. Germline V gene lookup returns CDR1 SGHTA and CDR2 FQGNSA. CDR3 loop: CASSLMQGATDTQYF. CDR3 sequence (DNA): TGTGCCAGCAGCTTAATGCAGGGGGCGACAGATACGCAGTATTTT.

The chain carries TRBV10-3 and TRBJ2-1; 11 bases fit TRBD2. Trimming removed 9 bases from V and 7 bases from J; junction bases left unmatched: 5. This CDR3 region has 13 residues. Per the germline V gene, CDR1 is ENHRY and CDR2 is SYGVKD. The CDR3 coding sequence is TGTGCCATGAAGACTAGCGGGACAAATGAGCAGTTCTTC. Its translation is CAMKTSGTNEQFF.

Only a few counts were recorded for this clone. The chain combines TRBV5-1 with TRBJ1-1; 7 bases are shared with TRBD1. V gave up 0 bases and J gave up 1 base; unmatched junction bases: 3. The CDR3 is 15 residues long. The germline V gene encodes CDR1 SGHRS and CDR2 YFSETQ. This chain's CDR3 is CASSLVGTENTEAFF. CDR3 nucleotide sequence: TGCGCCAGCAGCTTGGTGGGGACAGAGAACACTGAAGCTTTCTTT.

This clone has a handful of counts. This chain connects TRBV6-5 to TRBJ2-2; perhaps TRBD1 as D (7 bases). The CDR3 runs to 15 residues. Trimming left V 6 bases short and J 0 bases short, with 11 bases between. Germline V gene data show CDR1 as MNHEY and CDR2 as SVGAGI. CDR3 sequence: CASRAGQSNTGELFF. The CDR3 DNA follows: TGTGCCAGCAGGGCGGGACAGTCGAACACCGGGGAGCTGTTTTTT.

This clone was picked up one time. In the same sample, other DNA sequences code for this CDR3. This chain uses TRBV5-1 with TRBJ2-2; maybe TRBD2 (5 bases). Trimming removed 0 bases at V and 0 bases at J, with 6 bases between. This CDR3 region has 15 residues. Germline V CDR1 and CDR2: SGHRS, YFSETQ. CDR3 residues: CASSLAAANTGELFF. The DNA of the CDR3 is TGCGCCAGCAGCTTGGCAGCGGCGAACACCGGGGAGCTGTTTTTT.